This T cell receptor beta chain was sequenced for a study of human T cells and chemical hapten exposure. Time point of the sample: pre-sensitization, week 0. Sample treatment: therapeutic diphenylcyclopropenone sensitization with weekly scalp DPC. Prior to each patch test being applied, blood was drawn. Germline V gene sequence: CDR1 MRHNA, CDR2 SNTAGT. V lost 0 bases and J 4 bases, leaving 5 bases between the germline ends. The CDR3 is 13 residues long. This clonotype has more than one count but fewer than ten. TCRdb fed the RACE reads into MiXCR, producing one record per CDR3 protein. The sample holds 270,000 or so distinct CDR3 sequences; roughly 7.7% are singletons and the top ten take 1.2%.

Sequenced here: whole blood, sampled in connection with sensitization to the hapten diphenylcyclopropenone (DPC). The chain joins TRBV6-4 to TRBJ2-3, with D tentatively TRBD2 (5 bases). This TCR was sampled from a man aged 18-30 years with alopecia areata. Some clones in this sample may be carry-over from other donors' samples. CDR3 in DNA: TGTGCCAGCAGTGACTCGCGGGCAGATACGCAGTATTTT. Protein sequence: CASSDSRADTQYF.